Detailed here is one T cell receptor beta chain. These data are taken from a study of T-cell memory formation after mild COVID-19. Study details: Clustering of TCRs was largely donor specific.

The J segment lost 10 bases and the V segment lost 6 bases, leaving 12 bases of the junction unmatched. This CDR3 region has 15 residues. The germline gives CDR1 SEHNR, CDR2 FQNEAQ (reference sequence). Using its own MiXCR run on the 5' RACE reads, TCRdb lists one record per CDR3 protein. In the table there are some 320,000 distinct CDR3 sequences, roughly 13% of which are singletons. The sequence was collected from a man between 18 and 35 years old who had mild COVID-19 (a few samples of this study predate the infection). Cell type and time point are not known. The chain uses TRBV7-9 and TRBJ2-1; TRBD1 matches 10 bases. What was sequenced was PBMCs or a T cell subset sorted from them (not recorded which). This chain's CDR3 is CASRRPGQGKLEQFF. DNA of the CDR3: TGTGCCAGCAGACGCCCGGGACAGGGGAAACTGGAGCAGTTCTTC.